These T cell receptor beta chains were read from a single sample in a study of pediatric ulcerative colitis. Sequencing used immunoSEQ multiplex PCR; TCRdb keeps in-frame clones, though not all of them. The table has 50,000 to 65,000 clones, roughly nine tenths seen once. The sample was blood. The receptors were sampled from a boy aged 5-17 years with severe ulcerative colitis. CDR3s include the opening cysteine and the closing phenylalanine or tryptophan. A D gene is named only where the DNA matches it firmly. Expanded clones are given a class, and other clones once, few, many or no size at all.

j_gene | v_gene | d_gene | abundance | CDR3nt | CDR3aa
TRBJ1-2 | TRBV18 | - | - | TGTGCCAGCTCAGAGACGGGAGTTTATGGCTACACCTTC | CASSETGVYGYTF
TRBJ1-2 | TRBV25-1 | TRBD1 | - | TGTGCCAGCAGTGAATTAGGGGGCCACTATGGCTACACCTTC | CASSELGGHYGYTF
TRBJ2-7 | TRBV5-6 | - | - | TGTGCCAGCAGCTTGTCAGGCCTCCTGTCCATGGAACAGTACTTC | CASSLSGLLSMEQYF
TRBJ2-5 | TRBV5-4 | - | once | TGTGCCAGCAGCTTGGATGGGGGGGCAGGAGAGACCCAGTACTTC | CASSLDGGAGETQYF
TRBJ1-2 | TRBV29-1 | - | - | TGCAGCGTCCCCGAGAACGCGGATGGCTACACCTTC | CSVPENADGYTF
TRBJ2-5 | TRBV4-1 | - | - | TGCGCCAGCAGCCCAGGAAGGGGACTTAGGGGCCTTGAGACCCAGTACTTC | CASSPGRGLRGLETQYF
TRBJ1-3 | TRBV5-1 | - | once | TGCGCCAGCAGCTTGGCCGCGGGGTCTGGAAACACCATATATTTT | CASSLAAGSGNTIYF
TRBJ1-2 | TRBV5-1 | TRBD1 | - | TGCGCCAGCAGCTTGGGGACAGGGGATTATGGCTACACCTTC | CASSLGTGDYGYTF
TRBJ1-2 | TRBV27 | - | - | TGTGCCAGCAGTTTAGCGGGATCCTATGGCTACACCTTC | CASSLAGSYGYTF
TRBJ2-1 | TRBV7-2 | - | - | TGTGCCAGCAGCTTAGGGTTTAGCAGCTACAATGAGCAGTTCTTC | CASSLGFSSYNEQFF
TRBJ2-1 | TRBV7-6 | - | - | TGTGCCAGCAGCCACCGTTCGAATGAGCAGTTCTTC | CASSHRSNEQFF
TRBJ2-2 | TRBV9 | - | - | TGTGCCAGCAGCAATCCCGCGGGGCCCTTGGGGGACACCGGGGAGCTGTTTTTT | CASSNPAGPLGDTGELFF
TRBJ2-1 | TRBV30 | - | - | TGTGCCTGGAGTCTGGGTCGGGGCCCCTACAATGAGCAGTTCTTC | CAWSLGRGPYNEQFF
TRBJ2-1 | TRBV27 | - | - | TGTGCCAGCAGTTTAAATGCCAATGAGCAGTTCTTC | CASSLNANEQFF
TRBJ2-7 | TRBV4-1 | - | - | TGCGCCAGCAGCCATCCTCTCGACCCCTACGAGCAGTACTTC | CASSHPLDPYEQYF
TRBJ2-5 | TRBV10-3 | - | - | TGTGCCATCAGTGATAGTGTCAGCGCGGAGACCCAGTACTTC | CAISDSVSAETQYF
TRBJ2-1 | TRBV19 | - | - | TGTGCCAGTACCCCGAGTAGCGGTTCTTACAATGAGCAGTTCTTC | CASTPSSGSYNEQFF
TRBJ2-5 | TRBV27 | TRBD2 | - | TGTGCCAGCAGCCGACTAGCGGGAGAGTGGGTGAATCCAGAGACCCAGTACTTC | CASSRLAGEWVNPETQYF
TRBJ2-1 | TRBV11-2 | - | - | TGTGCCAGCAGCTTAGGAATACGGGCCAATGAGCAGTTCTTC | CASSLGIRANEQFF
TRBJ2-3 | TRBV7-9 | - | - | TGTGCCAGCAACGAGGTGTGGACGGGGATAGTAGATACGCAGTATTTT | CASNEVWTGIVDTQYF
TRBJ2-1 | TRBV10-3 | TRBD2 | - | TGTGCCATCAGAGACCTAGCGGGAGTCGGGCACAATGAGCAGTTCTTC | CAIRDLAGVGHNEQFF
TRBJ2-5 | TRBV6-9 | - | - | TGTGCCAGCATTTTCATGTCCCCTACAGTACGGGAGACCCAGTACTTC | CASIFMSPTVRETQYF
TRBJ1-5 | TRBV12-5 | - | few | TGTGCTAGTGGTTTGGTTCTGACTGGAAGCCAGCCCCAGCATTTT | CASGLVLTGSQPQHF